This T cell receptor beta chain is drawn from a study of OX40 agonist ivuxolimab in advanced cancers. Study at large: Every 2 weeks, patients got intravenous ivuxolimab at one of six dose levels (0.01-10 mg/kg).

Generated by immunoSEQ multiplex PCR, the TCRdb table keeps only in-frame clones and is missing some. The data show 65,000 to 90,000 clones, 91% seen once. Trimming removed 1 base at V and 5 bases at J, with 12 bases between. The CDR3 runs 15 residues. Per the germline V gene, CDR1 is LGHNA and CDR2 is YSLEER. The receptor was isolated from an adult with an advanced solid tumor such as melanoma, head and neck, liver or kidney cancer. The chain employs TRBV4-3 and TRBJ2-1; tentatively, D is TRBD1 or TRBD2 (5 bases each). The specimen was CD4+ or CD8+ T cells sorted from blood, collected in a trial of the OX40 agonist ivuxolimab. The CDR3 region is CASSQVEGTNNEQFF. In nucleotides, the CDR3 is TGCGCCAGCAGCCAAGTAGAAGGGACGAACAATGAGCAGTTCTTC.